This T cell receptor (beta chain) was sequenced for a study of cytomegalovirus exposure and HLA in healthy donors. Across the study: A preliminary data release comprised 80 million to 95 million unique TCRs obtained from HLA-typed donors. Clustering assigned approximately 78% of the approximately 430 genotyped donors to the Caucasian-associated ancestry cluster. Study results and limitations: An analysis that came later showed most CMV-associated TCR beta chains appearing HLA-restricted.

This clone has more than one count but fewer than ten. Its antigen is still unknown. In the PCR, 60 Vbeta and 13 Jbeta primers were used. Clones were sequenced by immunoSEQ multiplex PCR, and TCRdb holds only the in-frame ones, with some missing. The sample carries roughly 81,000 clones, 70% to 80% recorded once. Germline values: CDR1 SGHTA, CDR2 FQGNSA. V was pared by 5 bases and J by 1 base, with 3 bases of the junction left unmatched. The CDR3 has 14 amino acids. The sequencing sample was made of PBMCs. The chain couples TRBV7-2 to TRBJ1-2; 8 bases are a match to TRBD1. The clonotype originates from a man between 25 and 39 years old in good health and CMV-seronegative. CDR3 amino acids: CASSAGGNNYGYTF. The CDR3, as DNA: TGTGCCAGCAGCGCAGGGGGCAATAACTATGGCTACACCTTC.